This TCR beta chain was profiled in a study of tissue T cells after allogeneic stem cell transplantation. Germline V gives CDR1 SNHLY, CDR2 FYNGKV (reference sequence). The CDR3 contains 14 residues. Trimming shortened V by 3 bases and J by 1 base, and 9 bases separated the two germline ends. Indicated time point: mouse harvest day 7 after allogeneic transplant. The graft held 10^6 splenic CD5+ T cells and 10^7 T-cell-depleted bone marrow cells. TCRdb keeps only in-frame clones here, not all; method: immunoSEQ multiplex PCR. The sample has around 7,000 clones, 40% to 60% seen once; the top ten hold approximately 12%. Details on this clone: The antigen remains undetermined. Mouse gene names and germline throughout. Read coverage stops 1 residue before the CDR3 terminus; the germline J gene supplies the remainder.

Study-level findings and limits: Tissue-detected TCR repertoire was only partly captured by blood and spleen T cells. Few T cell clones were shared across patients, but motif clusters showed tissue-specific shared signatures.

The chain carries TRBV3 and TRBJ1-1, with D possibly being TRBD1 (6 bases). Sequenced material: lymph node tissue. This TCR was sampled from a female BALB/c mouse given C57BL/6 T cells with graft-versus-host disease after an allogeneic hematopoietic cell transplant. CDR3 sequence reads: CASSFTGRNTEVFF. CDR3 DNA (partial): TGTGCCAGCAGCTTCACAGGGAGGAACACAGAAGTCTTC.